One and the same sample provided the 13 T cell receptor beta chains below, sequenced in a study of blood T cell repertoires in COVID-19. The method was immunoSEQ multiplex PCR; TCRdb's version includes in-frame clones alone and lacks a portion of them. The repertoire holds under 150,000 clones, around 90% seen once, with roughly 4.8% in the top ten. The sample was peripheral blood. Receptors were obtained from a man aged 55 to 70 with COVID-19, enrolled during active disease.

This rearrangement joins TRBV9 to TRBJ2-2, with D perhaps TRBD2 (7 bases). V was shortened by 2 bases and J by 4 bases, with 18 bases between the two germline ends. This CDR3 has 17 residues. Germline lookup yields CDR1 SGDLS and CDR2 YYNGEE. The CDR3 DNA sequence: TGTGCCAGCAGCGTCAGGCGGGCGGGGGCGCGCACCGGGGAGCTGTTTTTT. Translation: CASSVRRAGARTGELFF.

For the CDR3, the DNA is TGTGCCAGCAGCTTGGCCTCGTCGGGGGGGGCCTACGAGCAGTACTTC. Translating gives CASSLASSGGAYEQYF. The chain employs TRBV5-4 and TRBJ2-7; 8 bases align to TRBD2. The J segment lost 2 bases and the V segment lost 0 bases, leaving 7 bases of the junction unmatched. Germline CDR1 SGHNT, CDR2 YYREEE (reference sequence). This CDR3 has 16 residues.

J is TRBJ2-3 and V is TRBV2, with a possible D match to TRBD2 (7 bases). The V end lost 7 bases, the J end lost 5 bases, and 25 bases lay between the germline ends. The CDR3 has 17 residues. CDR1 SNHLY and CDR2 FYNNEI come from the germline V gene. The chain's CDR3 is CASTFPDRGAIRDTQYF. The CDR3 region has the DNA TGTGCCAGCACCTTCCCCGACCGGGGGGCTATACGAGATACGCAGTATTTT.

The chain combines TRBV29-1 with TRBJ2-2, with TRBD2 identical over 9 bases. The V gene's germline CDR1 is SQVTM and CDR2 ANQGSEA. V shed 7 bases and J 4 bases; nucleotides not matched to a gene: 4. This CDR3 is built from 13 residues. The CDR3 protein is CSAGREGTGELFF. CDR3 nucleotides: TGCAGCGCGGGGCGGGAGGGCACCGGGGAGCTGTTTTTT.

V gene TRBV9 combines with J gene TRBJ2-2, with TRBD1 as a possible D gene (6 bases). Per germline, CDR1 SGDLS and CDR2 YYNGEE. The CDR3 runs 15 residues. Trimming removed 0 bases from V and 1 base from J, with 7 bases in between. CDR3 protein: CASSVGGQNTGELFF. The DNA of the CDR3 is TGTGCCAGCAGCGTAGGGGGACAGAACACCGGGGAGCTGTTTTTT.

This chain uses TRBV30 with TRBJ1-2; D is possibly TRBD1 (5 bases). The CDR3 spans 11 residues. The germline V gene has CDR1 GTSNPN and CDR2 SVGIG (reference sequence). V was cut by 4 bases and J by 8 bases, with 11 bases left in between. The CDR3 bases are TGTGCCTGGAAAGCAGGGATCGGCTACACCTTC. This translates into CAWKAGIGYTF.

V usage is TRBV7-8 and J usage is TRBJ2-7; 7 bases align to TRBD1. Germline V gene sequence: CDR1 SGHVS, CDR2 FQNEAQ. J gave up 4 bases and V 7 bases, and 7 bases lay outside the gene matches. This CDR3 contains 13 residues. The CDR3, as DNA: TGTGCCAGCACCTCTAGGGGGCAATACGAGCAGTACTTC. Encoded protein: CASTSRGQYEQYF.

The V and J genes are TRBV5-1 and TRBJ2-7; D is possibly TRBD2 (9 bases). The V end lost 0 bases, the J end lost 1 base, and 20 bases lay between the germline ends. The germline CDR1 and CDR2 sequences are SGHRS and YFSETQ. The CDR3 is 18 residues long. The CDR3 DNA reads TGCGCCAGCAGCTTGGGGACAGGGATGGCGGGAGGGTCCTACGAGCAGTACTTC. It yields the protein CASSLGTGMAGGSYEQYF.

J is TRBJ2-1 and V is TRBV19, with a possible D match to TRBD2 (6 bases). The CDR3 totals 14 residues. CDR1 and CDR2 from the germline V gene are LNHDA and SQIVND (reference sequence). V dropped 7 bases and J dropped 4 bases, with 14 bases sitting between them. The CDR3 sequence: CASKGWREYNEQFF. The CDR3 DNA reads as TGTGCCAGTAAGGGATGGAGGGAGTACAATGAGCAGTTCTTC.

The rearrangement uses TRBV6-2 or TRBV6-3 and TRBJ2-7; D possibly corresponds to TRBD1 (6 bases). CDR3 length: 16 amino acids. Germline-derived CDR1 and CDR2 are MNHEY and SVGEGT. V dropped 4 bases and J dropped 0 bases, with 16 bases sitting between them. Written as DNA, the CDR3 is TGTGCCAGCAGTTTCGCGACCACAGGGCTCTCCTACGAGCAGTACTTC. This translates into CASSFATTGLSYEQYF.

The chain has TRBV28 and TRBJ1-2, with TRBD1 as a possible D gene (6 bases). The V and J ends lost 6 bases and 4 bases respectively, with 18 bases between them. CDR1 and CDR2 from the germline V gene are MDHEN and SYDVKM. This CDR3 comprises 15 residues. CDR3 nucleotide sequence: TGTGCCAGCAGCGCCACAGGGTTGTATACCTATGGCTACACCTTC. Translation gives CASSATGLYTYGYTF.

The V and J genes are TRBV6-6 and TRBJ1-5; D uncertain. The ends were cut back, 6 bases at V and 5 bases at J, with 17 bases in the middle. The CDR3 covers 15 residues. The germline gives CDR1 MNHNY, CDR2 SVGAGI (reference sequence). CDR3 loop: CASRSMGSGDQPQHF. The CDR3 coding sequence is TGTGCCAGCAGGTCTATGGGATCCGGGGATCAGCCCCAGCATTTT.

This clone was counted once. Written as DNA, the CDR3 is TGTGCCAGCAGTCCCCCCTCGGGACAGGGCCCTCGGCACGAGCAGTACTTC. Residues: CASSPPSGQGPRHEQYF. V and J are TRBV28 and TRBJ2-7; 9 positions match TRBD1. Unmatched junction bases numbered 16, after V lost 5 bases and J lost 5 bases. Germline V gene data show CDR1 as MDHEN and CDR2 as SYDVKM. The CDR3 runs 17 residues.